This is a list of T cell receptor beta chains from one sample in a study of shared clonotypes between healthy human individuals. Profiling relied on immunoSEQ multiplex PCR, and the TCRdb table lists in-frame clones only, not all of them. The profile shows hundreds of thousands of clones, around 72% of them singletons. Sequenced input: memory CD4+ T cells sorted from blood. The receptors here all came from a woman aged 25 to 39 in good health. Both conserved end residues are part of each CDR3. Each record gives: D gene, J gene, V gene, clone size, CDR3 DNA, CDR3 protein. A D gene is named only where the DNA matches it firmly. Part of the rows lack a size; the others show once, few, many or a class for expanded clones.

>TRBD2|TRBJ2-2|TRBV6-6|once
TGTGCCAGCAGTTACTTGCTAGCGGGAAACACCGGGGAGCTGTTTTTT
CASSYLLAGNTGELFF
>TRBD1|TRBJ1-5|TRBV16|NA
TGTGCCAGCAGCCAGACAGGGAGGATTGATCAGCCCCAGCATTTT
CASSQTGRIDQPQHF
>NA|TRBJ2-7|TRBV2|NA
TGTGCCGGGCACATTTGTCTTGTGGGGTGCGAGCAGTACTTC
CAGHICLVGCEQYF
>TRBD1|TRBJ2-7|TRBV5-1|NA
TGCGCCAGCAGCCCATTGGACAGGAGCTCCTACGAGCAGTACTTC
CASSPLDRSSYEQYF
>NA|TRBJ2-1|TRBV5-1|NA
TGCGCCAGCAGCTTGTTTCGGGGGAGCGATGAGCAGTTCTTC
CASSLFRGSDEQFF
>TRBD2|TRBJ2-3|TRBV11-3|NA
TGTGCCAGCAGCTTAGGTGGTAGCGGGAGCTCAGATACGCAGTATTTT
CASSLGGSGSSDTQYF
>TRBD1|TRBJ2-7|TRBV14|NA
TGTGCCAGCAGCCAAGTTGCCAGGGGGTACGAGCAGTACTTC
CASSQVARGYEQYF
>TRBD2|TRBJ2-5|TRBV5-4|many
TGTGCCAGCAGCGAGAGACTAGCGGGAGAAGAGACCCAGTACTTC
CASSERLAGEETQYF
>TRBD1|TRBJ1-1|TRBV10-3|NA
TGTGCCACCGAACAGGGGGTGAACACTGAAGCTTTCTTT
CATEQGVNTEAFF
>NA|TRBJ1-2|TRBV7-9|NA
TGTGCCAGCAGCTCAGCGGGAGGGGTGGCCTATGGCTACACCTTC
CASSSAGGVAYGYTF
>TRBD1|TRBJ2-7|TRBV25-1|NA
TGTGCCAGCAGTGTGGTGGACAGGGGGATGAGAGAGCAGTACTTC
CASSVVDRGMREQYF
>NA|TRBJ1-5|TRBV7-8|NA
TGTGCCAGCAGCTTAAACAGGGTTGGGCAGCCCCAGCATTTT
CASSLNRVGQPQHF
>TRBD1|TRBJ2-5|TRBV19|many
TGTGCCAGTAGGACTGAGACAGGGTTGGAAGAGACCCAGTACTTC
CASRTETGLEETQYF
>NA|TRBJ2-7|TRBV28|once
TGTGCCAGCGGACAGCTCCACGAGCAGTACTTC
CASGQLHEQYF
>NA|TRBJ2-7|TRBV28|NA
TGTGCCAGCAGCCCCTGGACCTACGAGCAGTACTTC
CASSPWTYEQYF
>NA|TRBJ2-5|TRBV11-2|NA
TGTGCCAGCAGCCCGGGACTCCAAGAGACCCAGTACTTC
CASSPGLQETQYF
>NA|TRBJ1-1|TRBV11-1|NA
TGTGCCAGCAGCGCCTCGACAGAGAACACTGAAGCTTTCTTT
CASSASTENTEAFF